The TCR beta chain under discussion was sequenced for a study of T-cell reconstitution after alpha-beta-depleted transplantation in children. Molecular barcoding with unique molecular identifiers was used for the TCRbeta library. A single record per CDR3 protein comes from TCRdb applying MiXCR to the PCR reads. Found here are about 600,000 distinct CDR3 sequences, approximately 22% of them singletons; the top ten hold roughly 15%. This clonotype was detected only a few times. The germline gives CDR1 MGHDK, CDR2 SYGVNS. Trimming left V 5 bases short and J 6 bases short, with 19 bases between. The CDR3 is 16 amino acids.

The clonotype originates from a boy younger than two who had a stem cell transplant for acute myeloid leukemia, so the T cells may come from the graft donor. Source: PBMCs, mostly from graft donor cells, taken 360 days after TCRalphabeta/CD19-depleted stem cell transplant. The chain combines TRBV25-1 with TRBJ2-2; D gene uncertain. The CDR3 nucleotides read TGTGCCAGCAGTCCTGGATATGGCAGGTCGCCCGGGGAGCTGTTTTTT. This translates into CASSPGYGRSPGELFF. The full variable domain, with the rest looked up from reference TRBV25-1 and TRBJ2-2, is EADIYQTPRYLVIGTGKKITLECSQTMGHDKMYWYQQDPGMELHLIHYSYGVNSTEKGDLSSESTVSRIRTEHFPLTLESARPSHTSQYLCASSPGYGRSPGELFFGEGSRLTVL.